This passage covers 12 T cell receptor beta chains from one sample sequenced in a study of T cells after yellow fever vaccination (dated by TCRdb to the late 2010s). The sample's treatment or condition label is to be understood as: live attenuated yellow fever vaccine strain. The library was built by means of 5' RACE. Sequencing was performed on an Illumina HiSeq 2500. Using fastp trimming at Q25 and MiXCR clonotype assembly, TCRdb reanalyzed the public sequencing data and kept in-frame beta chains. Rows matching on CDR3 protein sequence are summarized as one entry with the most common DNA and genes. This sample lists nearly 550,000 distinct CDR3 sequences; around 21% were detected once. Roughly 13% of the sample rests with the top ten. Here the sequenced sample was PBMCs, taken 15 days after the yellow fever booster vaccination. All receptors come from a man aged 25-45 years who received the YFV17D yellow fever vaccine.

The rearrangement joins TRBV12-3 or TRBV12-4 to TRBJ2-3; possibly TRBD2 for D (6 bases). V lost 6 bases and J lost 1, with 14 bases in between. This CDR3 is built from 15 residues. In DNA, the CDR3 is TGTGCCAGCAGCCCCGAGACGGGAGGCACAGATACGCAGTATTTT. This sequence encodes CASSPETGGTDTQYF.

This sequence joins TRBV29-1 and TRBJ2-7; 10 bases are a match to TRBD2. V trimming: 6 bases; J trimming: 4 bases; junction bases outside the gene matches: 9. The germline CDR1 and CDR2 sequences are SQVTM and ANQGSEA. This CDR3 spans 14 amino acids. CDR3 DNA: TGCAGCGTGCTGGGGCTAGCGGGAGCTTACGAGCAGTACTTC. Residues: CSVLGLAGAYEQYF.

V gene TRBV18 combines with J gene TRBJ1-1; D may be TRBD1 (5 bases). Between the trimmed V and J ends, which lost 3 bases and 0 bases, there was a span of 11 bases. The CDR3 contains 15 residues. CDR1 and CDR2 (germline): KGHSH, LQKENI. Written as DNA, the CDR3 is TGTGCCAGCTCACCCGACAGCACCATGAACACTGAAGCTTTCTTT. It translates to CASSPDSTMNTEAFF.

This clonotype has a handful of counts. The chain recombines TRBV5-1 with TRBJ2-7; D may be TRBD1 (6 bases). Germline V gives CDR1 SGHRS, CDR2 YFSETQ. The ends were cut back, 1 base at V and 4 bases at J, with 15 bases in the middle. The CDR3 is made up of 15 amino acids. In DNA, the CDR3 is TGCGCCAGCAGCTTGTCGGGGACAACTCGGTACGAGCAGTACTTC. It codes for CASSLSGTTRYEQYF.

The chain joins TRBV20-1 to TRBJ2-3, with 14 positions matching TRBD2. V gave up 4 bases and J gave up 5 bases; unmatched junction bases: 8. The CDR3 is 16 amino acids. Germline loops: CDR1 DFQATT, CDR2 SNEGSKA (reference sequence). CDR3 nucleotide sequence: TGCAGTGCTATCCCTATGACTAGCGGGAGGGAAGATACGCAGTATTTT. Translated, it gives CSAIPMTSGREDTQYF.

This clonotype was picked up a small number of times. The chain uses TRBV5-1 and TRBJ1-1; 7 bases fit TRBD1. CDR3 length: 14 residues. Germline V gene lookup returns CDR1 SGHRS and CDR2 YFSETQ. J gave up 7 bases and V 4 bases, and 10 bases lay outside the gene matches. The DNA for the CDR3 is TGCGCCAGCAGCCCCGGGACAGCGAAAAGTGAAGCTTTCTTT. It specifies CASSPGTAKSEAFF. Full variable domain (rest looked up from reference TRBV5-1 and TRBJ1-1): KAGVTQTPRYLIKTRGQQVTLSCSPISGHRSVSWYQQTPGQGLQFLFEYFSETQRNKGNFPGRFSGRQFSNSRSEMNVSTLELGDSALYLCASSPGTAKSEAFFGQGTRLTVV.

The table lists this clonotype with a few counts. The chain joins TRBV9 to TRBJ2-1; D remains ambiguous. Trimming took 0 bases from V and 0 from J, leaving 10 bases between them. This CDR3 has 16 residues. Per germline, CDR1 SGDLS and CDR2 YYNGEE. The CDR3, as DNA: TGTGCCAGCAGCGTAGATCCGGAAAGCTCCTACAATGAGCAGTTCTTC. Translating gives CASSVDPESSYNEQFF.

The sample holds a few counts of this clonotype. The chain couples TRBV29-1 to TRBJ1-1, with 7 bases lining up with TRBD1. The V and J ends lost 7 bases and 8 bases, in that order; junction bases with no gene match: 7. The CDR3 is made up of 11 amino acids. Looked up from germline, CDR1 is SQVTM and CDR2 is ANQGSEA. The CDR3: CSAGTAAEAFF. The CDR3 coding sequence is TGCAGCGCTGGGACAGCAGCCGAAGCTTTCTTT.

The chain combines TRBV7-3 with TRBJ2-2; D is possibly TRBD1 (5 bases). Germline V gene lookup returns CDR1 SGHTA and CDR2 FQGTGA. The V end was cut by 2 bases, the J end by 6 bases, with 10 bases between. The CDR3 runs 14 residues. CDR3 in DNA: TGTGCCAGCAGCTTATACCTAGGGGCCGGGGAGCTGTTTTTT. It encodes CASSLYLGAGELFF. Using reference TRBV7-3 and TRBJ2-2 for the parts outside the CDR3, the full variable domain is GAGVSQTPSNKVTEKGKYVELRCDPISGHTALYWYRQSLGQGPEFLIYFQGTGAADDSGLPNDRFFAVRPEGSVSTLKIQRTERGDSAVYLCASSLYLGAGELFFGEGSRLTVL.

The chain links TRBV28 to TRBJ2-7, with D tentatively TRBD2 (6 bases). The V end lost 3 bases, the J end lost 1 base, and 19 bases lay between the germline ends. Germline values: CDR1 MDHEN, CDR2 SYDVKM. The CDR3 covers 17 residues. The CDR3 sequence: CASSFHRSGTFSYEQYF. DNA for the CDR3: TGTGCCAGCAGTTTTCACCGTAGCGGTACGTTTTCCTACGAGCAGTACTTC.

This clonotype was seen more than once but under ten times. The chain uses TRBV7-9 and TRBJ2-3; D is uncertain. This CDR3 is 14 amino acids long. Per the germline V gene, CDR1 is SEHNR and CDR2 is FQNEAQ (reference sequence). The V and J ends lost 1 base and 0 bases respectively, with 5 bases between them. The CDR3 sequence: CASSLVPSTDTQYF. The CDR3, as DNA: TGTGCCAGCAGCTTAGTCCCTAGCACAGATACGCAGTATTTT.

The V gene is TRBV3-1, the J gene TRBJ2-1, with 9 bases that match TRBD2. V was pared by 3 bases and J by 5 bases, with 2 bases of the junction left unmatched. This CDR3 contains 14 residues. Germline CDR1 is LGHDT and CDR2 is YNNKEL (reference sequence). The CDR3 loop reads CASSHWTSDNEQFF. The DNA of the CDR3 is TGTGCCAGCAGCCACTGGACTAGCGACAATGAGCAGTTCTTC.